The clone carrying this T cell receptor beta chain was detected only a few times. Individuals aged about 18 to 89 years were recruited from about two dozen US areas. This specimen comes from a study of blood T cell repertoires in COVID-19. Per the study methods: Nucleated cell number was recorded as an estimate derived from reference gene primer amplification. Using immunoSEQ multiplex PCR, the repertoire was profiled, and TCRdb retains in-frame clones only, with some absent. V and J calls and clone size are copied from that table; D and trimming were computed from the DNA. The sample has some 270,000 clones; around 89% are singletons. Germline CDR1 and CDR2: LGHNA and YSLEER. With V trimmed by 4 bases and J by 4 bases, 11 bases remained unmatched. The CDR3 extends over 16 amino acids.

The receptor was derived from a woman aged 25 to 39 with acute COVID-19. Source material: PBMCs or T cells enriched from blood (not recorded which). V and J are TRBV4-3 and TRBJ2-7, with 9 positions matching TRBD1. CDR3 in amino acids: CASSPDPGQGSYEQYF. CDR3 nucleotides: TGCGCCAGCAGCCCGGATCCGGGACAGGGATCGTACGAGCAGTACTTC.